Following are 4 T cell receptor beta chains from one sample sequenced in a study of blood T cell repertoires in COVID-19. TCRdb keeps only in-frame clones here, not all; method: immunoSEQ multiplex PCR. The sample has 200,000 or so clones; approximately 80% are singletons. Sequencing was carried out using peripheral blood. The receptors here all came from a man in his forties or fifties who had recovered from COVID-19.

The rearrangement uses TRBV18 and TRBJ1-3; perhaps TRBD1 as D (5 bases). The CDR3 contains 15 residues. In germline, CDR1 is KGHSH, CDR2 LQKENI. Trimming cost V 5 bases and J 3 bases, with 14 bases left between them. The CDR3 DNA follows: TGTGCCAGCTCAAGAGATCCAGGGAATGGAAACACCATATATTTT. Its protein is CASSRDPGNGNTIYF.

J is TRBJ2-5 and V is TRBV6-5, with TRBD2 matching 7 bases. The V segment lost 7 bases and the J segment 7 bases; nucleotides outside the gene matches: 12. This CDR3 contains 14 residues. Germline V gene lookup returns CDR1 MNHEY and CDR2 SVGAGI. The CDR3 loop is CASILVLGEGTQYF. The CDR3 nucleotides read TGTGCCAGCATCTTAGTGTTAGGGGAGGGGACCCAGTACTTC.

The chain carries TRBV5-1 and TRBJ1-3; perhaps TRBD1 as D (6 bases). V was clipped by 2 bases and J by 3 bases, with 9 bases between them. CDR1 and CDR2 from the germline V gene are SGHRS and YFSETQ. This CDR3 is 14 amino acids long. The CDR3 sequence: CASSLQGGGNTIYF. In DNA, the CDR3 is TGCGCCAGCAGCTTACAGGGCGGTGGAAACACCATATATTTT.

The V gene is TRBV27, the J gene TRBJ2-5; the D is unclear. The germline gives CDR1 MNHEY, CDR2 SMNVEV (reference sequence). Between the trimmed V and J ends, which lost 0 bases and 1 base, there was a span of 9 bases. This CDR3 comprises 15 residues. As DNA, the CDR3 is TGTGCCAGCAGTTTATCGTGGGCAGCCCAAGAGACCCAGTACTTC. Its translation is CASSLSWAAQETQYF.